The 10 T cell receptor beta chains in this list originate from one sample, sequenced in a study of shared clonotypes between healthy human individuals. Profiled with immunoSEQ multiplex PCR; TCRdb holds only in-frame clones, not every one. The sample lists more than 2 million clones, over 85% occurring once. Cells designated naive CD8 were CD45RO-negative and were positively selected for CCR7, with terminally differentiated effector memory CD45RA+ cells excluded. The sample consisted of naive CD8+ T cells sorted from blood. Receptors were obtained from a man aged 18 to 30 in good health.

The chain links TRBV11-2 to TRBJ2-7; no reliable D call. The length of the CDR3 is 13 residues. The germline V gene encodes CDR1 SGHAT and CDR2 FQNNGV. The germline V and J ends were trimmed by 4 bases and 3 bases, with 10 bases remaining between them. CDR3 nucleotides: TGTGCCAGCAGCTCGGATCGCAGCTACGAGCAGTACTTC. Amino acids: CASSSDRSYEQYF.

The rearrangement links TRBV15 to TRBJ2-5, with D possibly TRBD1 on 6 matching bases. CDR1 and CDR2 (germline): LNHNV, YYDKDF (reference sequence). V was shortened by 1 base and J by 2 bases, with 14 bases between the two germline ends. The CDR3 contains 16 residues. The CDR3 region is CATSRGETGGQETQYF. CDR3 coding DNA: TGTGCCACCAGCAGAGGGGAGACAGGCGGACAAGAGACCCAGTACTTC.

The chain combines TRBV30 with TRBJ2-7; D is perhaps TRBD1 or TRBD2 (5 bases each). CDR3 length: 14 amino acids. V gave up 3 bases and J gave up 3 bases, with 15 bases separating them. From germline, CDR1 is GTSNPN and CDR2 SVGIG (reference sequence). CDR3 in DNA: TGTGCCTGGAGCCCCCGCTGGGGGAGCTACGAGCAGTACTTC. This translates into CAWSPRWGSYEQYF.

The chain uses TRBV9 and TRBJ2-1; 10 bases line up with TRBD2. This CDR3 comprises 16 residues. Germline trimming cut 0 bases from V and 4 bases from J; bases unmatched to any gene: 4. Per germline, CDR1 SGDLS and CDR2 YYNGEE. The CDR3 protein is CASSVGGLAVYNEQFF. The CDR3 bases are TGTGCCAGCAGCGTAGGAGGACTAGCGGTTTACAATGAGCAGTTCTTC.

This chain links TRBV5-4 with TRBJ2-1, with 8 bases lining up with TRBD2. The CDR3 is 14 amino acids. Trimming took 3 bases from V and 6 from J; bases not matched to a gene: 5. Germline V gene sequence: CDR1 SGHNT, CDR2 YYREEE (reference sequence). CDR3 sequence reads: CASSSGGAGNEQFF. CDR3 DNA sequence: TGTGCCAGCAGCTCGGGGGGGGCAGGCAATGAGCAGTTCTTC.

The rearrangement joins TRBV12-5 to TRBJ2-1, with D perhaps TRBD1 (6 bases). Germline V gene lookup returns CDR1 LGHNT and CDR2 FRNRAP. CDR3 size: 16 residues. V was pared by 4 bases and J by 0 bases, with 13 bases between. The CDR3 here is CASGSMTGSSYNEQFF. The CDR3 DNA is TGTGCTAGTGGTTCGATGACAGGAAGCTCCTACAATGAGCAGTTCTTC.

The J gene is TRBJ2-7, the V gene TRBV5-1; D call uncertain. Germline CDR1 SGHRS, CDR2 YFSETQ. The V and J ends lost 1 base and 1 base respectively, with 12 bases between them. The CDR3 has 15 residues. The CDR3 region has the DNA TGCGCCAGCAGCTTGCTGTGGCGGAATTCCTACGAGCAGTACTTC. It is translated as CASSLLWRNSYEQYF.

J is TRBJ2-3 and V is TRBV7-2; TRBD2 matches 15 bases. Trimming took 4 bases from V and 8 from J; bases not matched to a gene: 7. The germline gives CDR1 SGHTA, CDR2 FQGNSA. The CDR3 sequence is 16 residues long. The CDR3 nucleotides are TGTGCCAGCAGCTCAGGACTAGCGGGAGGGCCGGGTACGCAGTATTTT. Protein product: CASSSGLAGGPGTQYF. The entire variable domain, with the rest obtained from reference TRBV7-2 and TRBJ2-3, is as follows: GAGVSQSPSNKVTEKGKDVELRCDPISGHTALYWYRQSLGQGLEFLIYFQGNSAPDKSGLPSDRFSAERTGGSVSTLTIQRTQQEDSAVYLCASSSGLAGGPGTQYFGPGTRLTVL.

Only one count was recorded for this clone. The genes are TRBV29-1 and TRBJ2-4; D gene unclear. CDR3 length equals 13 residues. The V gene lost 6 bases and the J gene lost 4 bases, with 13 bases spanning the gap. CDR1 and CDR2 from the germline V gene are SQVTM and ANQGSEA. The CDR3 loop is CSVRIDTKNIQYF. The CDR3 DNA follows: TGCAGCGTGCGTATAGACACAAAAAACATTCAGTACTTC. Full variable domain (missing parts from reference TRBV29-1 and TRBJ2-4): SAVISQKPSRDICQRGTSLTIQCQVDSQVTMMFWYRQQPGQSLTLIATANQGSEATYESGFVIDKFPISRPNLTFSTLTVSNMSPEDSSIYLCSVRIDTKNIQYFGAGTRLSVL.

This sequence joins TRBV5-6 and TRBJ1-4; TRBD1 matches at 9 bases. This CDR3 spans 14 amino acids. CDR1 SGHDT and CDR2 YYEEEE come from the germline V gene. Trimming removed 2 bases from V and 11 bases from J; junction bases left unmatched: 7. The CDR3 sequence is CASSFGTGSWKLFF. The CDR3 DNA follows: TGTGCCAGCAGCTTCGGGACAGGGTCGTGGAAACTGTTTTTT.